These 14 T cell receptor beta chains came from one sample sequenced in a study of cytomegalovirus exposure and HLA in healthy donors. PCR involved 60 Vbeta and 13 Jbeta primers. Assay used: immunoSEQ multiplex PCR; TCRdb lists only in-frame clones, some missing. The sample shows 70,000 to 95,000 clones, just under 85% of them seen only once. Sequenced: PBMCs. These receptor sequences come from a woman aged 18-30 years in good health and CMV-seropositive.

The rearrangement uses TRBV6-4 and TRBJ2-2; 9 positions agree with TRBD2. With V trimmed by 2 bases and J by 2 bases, 3 bases remained unmatched. Germline V gene data show CDR1 as MRHNA and CDR2 as SNTAGT. The CDR3 runs 16 residues. CDR3: CASSDIAGANTGELFF. CDR3 bases: TGTGCCAGCAGTGACATAGCGGGGGCAAACACCGGGGAGCTGTTTTTT.

The V call is TRBV5-1, the J call TRBJ1-5, with 7 positions matching TRBD1. V gave up 0 bases and J gave up 3 bases; unmatched junction bases: 3. The CDR3 consists of 15 residues. Per the germline V gene, CDR1 is SGHRS and CDR2 is YFSETQ. The CDR3 DNA sequence: TGCGCCAGCAGCTTGGTTACAGGGGACAATCAGCCCCAGCATTTT. It codes for CASSLVTGDNQPQHF.

CDR3 in amino acids: CASSPTGEGLREKLFF. CDR3 bases: TGTGCCAGCAGTCCCACGGGAGAGGGGTTAAGGGAAAAACTGTTTTTT. This chain links TRBV25-1 with TRBJ1-4; possibly TRBD1 for D (5 bases). The V gene lost 5 bases and the J gene lost 8 bases, with 21 bases spanning the gap. This CDR3 is built from 16 residues. CDR1 and CDR2 from the germline V gene are MGHDK and SYGVNS.

This CDR3 is CASSVAGDRSEKLFF. In DNA, the CDR3 is TGTGCCAGCAGCGTAGCTGGGGACAGGAGTGAAAAACTGTTTTTT. This chain links TRBV9 with TRBJ1-4; 8 bases map to TRBD1. After removal of 0 bases from V and 7 bases from J, the junction contained 5 bases not matched to a gene. This CDR3 is 15 amino acids long. Per the germline V gene, CDR1 is SGDLS and CDR2 is YYNGEE.

The chain carries TRBV5-1 and TRBJ1-1, with TRBD1 identical over 9 bases. Germline lookup yields CDR1 SGHRS and CDR2 YFSETQ. V gave up 2 bases and J gave up 4 bases; unmatched junction bases: 6. CDR3 length equals 15 residues. The CDR3 bases are TGCGCCAGCAGCTTCTACAGGGGGCGGGGCACTGAAGCTTTCTTT. This sequence encodes CASSFYRGRGTEAFF. The full variable domain, rest sourced from reference TRBV5-1 and TRBJ1-1, is KAGVTQTPRYLIKTRGQQVTLSCSPISGHRSVSWYQQTPGQGLQFLFEYFSETQRNKGNFPGRFSGRQFSNSRSEMNVSTLELGDSALYLCASSFYRGRGTEAFFGQGTRLTVV.

This chain links TRBV7-9 with TRBJ1-3; 8 positions match TRBD1. Per germline, CDR1 SEHNR and CDR2 FQNEAQ (reference sequence). The V gene end was trimmed by 5 bases and the J gene end by 3 bases; junction bases not matched to a gene: 9. The CDR3 consists of 16 residues. CDR3 in DNA: TGTGCCAGCAGCACCGGACAGGGACCCATTGGAAACACCATATATTTT. Its translation is CASSTGQGPIGNTIYF.

The rearrangement joins TRBV7-9 to TRBJ1-1; possible D gene TRBD1, 5 bases. V was clipped by 5 bases and J by 8 bases, with 18 bases between them. The CDR3 sequence is 14 residues long. CDR1 is SEHNR, CDR2 FQNEAQ, per germline (reference sequence). CDR3 loop: CASSPPTGVEEAFF. The CDR3 DNA follows: TGTGCCAGCAGCCCCCCTACGGGGGTAGAGGAAGCTTTCTTT.

The chain recombines TRBV6-6 with TRBJ2-1; 8 bases fit TRBD1. V lost 6 bases to trimming and J lost 4 bases; unmatched junction nucleotides: 8. The CDR3 length is 15 residues. Germline V CDR1 and CDR2: MNHNY, SVGAGI (reference sequence). CDR3 sequence reads: CASSPRTGLYNEQFF. The CDR3 DNA is TGTGCCAGCAGCCCCCGGACAGGGCTTTACAATGAGCAGTTCTTC.

The chain combines TRBV6-5 with TRBJ1-2; 7 bases line up with TRBD1. Trimming removed 6 bases from V and 4 bases from J; junction bases left unmatched: 8. Germline V CDR1 and CDR2: MNHEY, SVGAGI. The CDR3 is 14 residues long. The CDR3 region has the DNA TGTGCCAGCAGCTTAACCGGGACAGTCTATGGCTACACCTTC. Translation: CASSLTGTVYGYTF.

This clone was counted a single time. The rearrangement links TRBV5-3 to TRBJ2-2, with 9 bases aligning to TRBD1. TRBV5-3 is marked as an open reading frame, function uncertain. The CDR3 runs 15 residues. J gave up 6 bases and V 3 bases, and 6 bases lay outside the gene matches. The chain's CDR3 is CARSSGQGTSGELFF. In DNA form, the CDR3 reads TGTGCCAGAAGCTCAGGACAGGGGACGTCCGGGGAGCTGTTTTTT.

This clone has only a few counts. The V gene is TRBV5-6, the J gene TRBJ2-7; D is unclear. The CDR3 totals 13 residues. Germline values: CDR1 SGHDT, CDR2 YYEEEE. V dropped 4 bases and J dropped 2 bases, with 10 bases sitting between them. The DNA for the CDR3 is TGTGCCAGCAGCCCCCTCGAGGCCTACGAGCAGTACTTC. It encodes CASSPLEAYEQYF.

This sequence joins TRBV25-1 and TRBJ1-2; tentative D call: TRBD1 (6 bases). CDR3 length equals 14 residues. Trimming left V 1 base short and J 7 bases short, with 13 bases between. Per germline, CDR1 MGHDK and CDR2 SYGVNS. CDR3 amino acids: CASSESNRVAGYTF. CDR3 nucleotide sequence: TGTGCCAGCAGTGAATCTAACAGGGTTGCTGGCTACACCTTC.

This rearrangement joins TRBV29-1 to TRBJ2-1, with 12 bases matching TRBD2. The junction had 3 bases not matched to a gene; V was cut back by 6 bases and J by 0 bases. The CDR3 is 15 residues long. CDR1 and CDR2 from the germline V gene are SQVTM and ANQGSEA. This CDR3 reads CSVLTSGSSYNEQFF. DNA of the CDR3: TGCAGCGTCCTGACTAGCGGGAGCTCCTACAATGAGCAGTTCTTC.

The chain is built from TRBV7-9 and TRBJ1-5; D may be TRBD1 (5 bases). This CDR3 has 13 residues. Germline-derived CDR1 and CDR2 are SEHNR and FQNEAQ (reference sequence). V dropped 4 bases and J dropped 4 bases, with 8 bases sitting between them. The CDR3 nucleotides are TGTGCCAGCAGCTCCCAGGGAAATCAGCCCCAGCATTTT. Translated, it gives CASSSQGNQPQHF.